This T cell receptor (beta chain) appears in the sequencing data of a study of blood T cells in healthy people across ages. Whole-study results and caveats: With naive T cell percentage, TCR beta diversity showed a strong correlation.

A second PCR, run for about 6 to 11 cycles, used a sample-barcoded 5' primer plus a J-beta primer mix. TCRdb re-called the 5' RACE reads with MiXCR, one entry per CDR3 protein. The data hold hundreds of thousands of distinct CDR3 sequences, with about half observed a single time. V was trimmed by 4 bases and J by 13 bases, leaving 26 bases between them. In germline, CDR1 is SEHNR, CDR2 FQNEAQ (reference sequence). This CDR3 region has 16 residues. On this clonotype itself: Its antigen is not known.

Healthy Russian Caucasian donors spanned ages about 6 to 100 years. Drawing of peripheral blood yielded 8.5 to 10 milliliters from each donor. Total RNA amounts of at least 6 micrograms were extracted per sample. Sample: blood. The receptor's source is an older man in good health. The genes are TRBV7-9 and TRBJ2-1; D perhaps matches TRBD1 (6 bases). CDR3 sequence reads: CASSSSIQGKGETQFF. The CDR3 nucleotides are TGTGCCAGCAGCTCCTCGATCCAGGGGAAAGGGGAGACCCAGTTCTTC.